This T cell receptor beta chain was documented in a study of blood T cells in healthy people across ages. The CDR3 is 16 residues long. The germline CDR1 and CDR2 sequences are DFQATT and SNEGSKA (reference sequence). V shed 5 bases, J shed 0 bases, and the junction held 11 bases outside the gene matches. The use of a sample-barcoded 5' primer and a J-beta primer mix characterized a second PCR of roughly 6 to 11 cycles. Every cDNA molecule bore a tag from a template-switch adaptor containing 12 random nucleotides. TCRdb reanalysed the 5' RACE reads using MiXCR and keeps one entry per CDR3 protein. This sample has 1.5 million to 2 million distinct CDR3 sequences, with 28% found just once.

The chain couples TRBV20-1 to TRBJ2-3; the match to TRBD2 covers 7 bases. Sequenced material: blood. This receptor was obtained from a woman aged 25 to 39 in good health. The CDR3 loop reads CSARAPSGWSTDTQYF. DNA for the CDR3: TGCAGTGCTCGCGCCCCTAGCGGTTGGAGCACAGATACGCAGTATTTT.